These 23 T cell receptor beta chains share one sample of origin, sequenced in a study of T cell repertoires in cytomegalovirus infection. Their specific antigens are unknown. TCRdb re-derived calls from the reads in MiXCR, one entry per CDR3 protein. This table has about half a million distinct CDR3 sequences, around 30% appearing once. This material consisted of cultured PBMCs, taken from culture after CMV antigen stimulation. The receptor set was obtained from a human donor in good health (CMV status not recorded). Some clones in this sample may be carry-over from other donors' samples.

The chain employs TRBV5-4 and TRBJ1-3; D might be TRBD1 (5 bases). Germline V gene sequence: CDR1 SGHNT, CDR2 YYREEE (reference sequence). This CDR3 has 14 amino acids. The V gene lost 3 bases and the J gene lost 2 bases, with 9 bases spanning the gap. Here the CDR3 reads CASSSSGAGNTIYF. Here the CDR3 DNA reads TGTGCCAGCAGCTCATCGGGGGCTGGAAACACCATATATTTT.

This clonotype was recorded only once. Without the conserved terminal phenylalanine or tryptophan, this CDR3 likely stems from a read error. This rearrangement joins TRBV19 to TRBJ2-2, with 13 bases lining up with TRBD2. The CDR3 covers 18 residues. Trimming removed 5 bases from V and 2 bases from J; junction bases left unmatched: 8. Germline V gene data show CDR1 as LNHDA and CDR2 as SQIVND (reference sequence). CDR3 sequence: CASSLGLAGDLNTGELFS. The CDR3 coding sequence is TGTGCCAGTAGTCTCGGACTAGCGGGAGATTTAAACACCGGGGAGCTGTTTTCT.

This clonotype was detected a few times. The chain uses TRBV7-6 and TRBJ2-1, with 8 bases that match TRBD2. Per the germline V gene, CDR1 is SGHVS and CDR2 is FNYEAQ. Trimming at V came to 4 bases and at J to 5 bases, leaving 10 bases not matched to a gene. The CDR3 runs to 16 residues. The CDR3 nucleotides are TGTGCCAGCAGCTACCCCGGGTTAGCGGGGAACAATGAGCAGTTCTTC. Translating it yields CASSYPGLAGNNEQFF.

The gene calls are TRBV4-3 and TRBJ1-2; the match to TRBD1 covers 8 bases. The ends lost 3 bases at V and 7 bases at J; junction bases unmatched: 16. Germline V lookup: CDR1 LGHNA, CDR2 YSLEER. The CDR3 length is 17 residues. CDR3 DNA sequence: TGCGCCAGCAGCCATGACCCCCGACAGGGGATTCGGACTGGCTACACCTTC. As protein: CASSHDPRQGIRTGYTF.

This clonotype has a handful of counts. The chain combines TRBV4-1 with TRBJ2-1, with 7 bases that match TRBD1. From germline, CDR1 is MGHRA and CDR2 YSYEKL. This CDR3 is 16 amino acids long. The V segment lost 1 base and the J segment 0 bases; nucleotides outside the gene matches: 3. The CDR3 nucleotides read TGCGCCAGCAGCCAAGTACAGGGGCCCTCCTACAATGAGCAGTTCTTC. Translation: CASSQVQGPSYNEQFF.

CDR3 sequence reads: CASSIQGPGELFF. The DNA for the CDR3 is TGTGCCAGCAGTATACAGGGGCCCGGGGAGCTGTTTTTT. This chain links TRBV2 with TRBJ2-2; 7 positions agree with TRBD1. The V segment lost 5 bases and the J segment 6 bases; nucleotides outside the gene matches: 3. CDR1 is SNHLY, CDR2 FYNNEI, per germline. CDR3 length: 13 amino acids. Full variable domain (missing parts from reference TRBV2 and TRBJ2-2): EPEVTQTPSHQVTQMGQEVILRCVPISNHLYFYWYRQILGQKVEFLVSFYNNEISEKSEIFDDQFSVERPDGSNFTLKIRSTKLEDSAMYFCASSIQGPGELFFGEGSRLTVL.

The table lists this clonotype with a few counts. In DNA, the CDR3 is TGTGCCAGCAGCTTAAGGCTGGGGCGTTTGGGCTACACCTTC. Translating it yields CASSLRLGRLGYTF. The chain links TRBV7-2 to TRBJ1-2; tentative D call: TRBD1 (5 bases). Germline lookup yields CDR1 SGHTA and CDR2 FQGNSA. This CDR3 region has 14 residues. Trimming took off 2 bases at V and 8 bases at J, with 15 bases between the two ends.

The chain combines TRBV7-8 with TRBJ2-3; tentatively, D is TRBD2 (6 bases). This CDR3 is built from 15 residues. Germline CDR1 and CDR2: SGHVS and FQNEAQ. Deletions cut 1 base from V and 5 bases from J, with 13 bases between. CDR3: CASSLELAGVDTQYF. The CDR3 DNA reads as TGTGCCAGCAGCTTAGAACTAGCTGGGGTAGATACGCAGTATTTT.

Only a few counts were recorded for this clonotype. The chain couples TRBV20-1 to TRBJ2-3; 9 bases map to TRBD1. The germline gives CDR1 DFQATT, CDR2 SNEGSKA (reference sequence). This CDR3 contains 15 residues. Trimming at V came to 5 bases and at J to 1 base, leaving 7 bases not matched to a gene. CDR3 loop: CSAPKDRGRTDTQYF. CDR3 sequence (DNA): TGCAGTGCTCCAAAGGACAGGGGCCGCACAGATACGCAGTATTTT.

This clonotype was found many times. The chain has TRBV6-2 or TRBV6-3 and TRBJ1-2; a weak D match, TRBD1 (6 bases). This CDR3 is 13 amino acids long. Germline V gene sequence: CDR1 MNHEY, CDR2 SVGEGT. Trimming took off 8 bases at V and 0 bases at J, with 10 bases between the two ends. The CDR3 DNA is TGTGCCAGCTCGAACAGGGCTAACTATGGCTACACCTTC. The encoded protein is CASSNRANYGYTF.

This chain joins TRBV6-2 or TRBV6-3 and TRBJ2-3, with a possible D match to TRBD1 (7 bases). Germline CDR1 and CDR2: MNHEY and SVGEGT. The CDR3 covers 15 residues. The V end was cut by 5 bases, the J end by 0 bases, with 12 bases between. The DNA for the CDR3 is TGTGCCAGCAGTGGCGGGACAGCTAGCACAGATACGCAGTATTTT. Translated, it gives CASSGGTASTDTQYF.

This clonotype was counted a few times. This chain connects TRBV20-1 to TRBJ2-7, with TRBD1 identical over 7 bases. J gave up 6 bases and V 1 base, and 24 bases lay outside the gene matches. The germline CDR1 and CDR2 sequences are DFQATT and SNEGSKA (reference sequence). The CDR3 is 19 amino acids. The CDR3 reads CSARGGSGTVGASAAEQYF. CDR3 DNA sequence: TGCAGTGCTAGAGGAGGGTCAGGGACAGTTGGCGCCTCCGCTGCCGAGCAGTACTTC.

The sample holds a few counts of this clonotype. CDR3: CASSPPQESGTEAFF. The CDR3 DNA reads as TGTGCCAGCAGCCCGCCCCAGGAGTCGGGGACTGAAGCTTTCTTT. The chain recombines TRBV7-4 with TRBJ1-1; no firm D call. Trimming shortened V by 5 bases and J by 5 bases, and 18 bases separated the two germline ends. CDR1 and CDR2 from the germline V gene are SGHVT and SQSDAQ. The CDR3 length is 15 residues.

The table lists this clonotype with a few counts. It is unclear where the CDR3 begins or ends on the DNA, so no DNA is shown, and the CDR3 is as TCRdb lists it. The V call is TRBV2, the J call TRBJ1-2. The CDR3 is 17 amino acids long, termini counted. Germline values: CDR1 SNHLY, CDR2 FYNNEI. The CDR3 is CASRKPFGGGIFLGSTF.

CDR3 sequence reads: CASTRRGLAGVRLGDEQYF. For the CDR3, the DNA is TGTGCCAGCACTCGAAGGGGACTAGCGGGAGTTCGCTTAGGGGACGAGCAGTACTTC. The chain couples TRBV28 to TRBJ2-7; 14 bases are shared with TRBD2. The junction had 19 bases not matched to a gene; V was cut back by 7 bases and J by 5 bases. The CDR3 is 19 amino acids. CDR1 is MDHEN, CDR2 SYDVKM, per germline.

The J gene is TRBJ2-3, the V gene TRBV4-1, with TRBD2 matching over 8 bases. CDR1 is MGHRA and CDR2 is YSYEKL in the germline V gene. The V and J ends lost 2 bases and 2 bases, in that order; junction bases with no gene match: 6. CDR3 length equals 16 residues. The DNA of the CDR3 is TGCGCCAGCAGCCAATTATTAGCGGGGATCACAGATACGCAGTATTTT. Translated: CASSQLLAGITDTQYF.

This clonotype has at least ten counts. The V and J genes are TRBV27 and TRBJ1-1; D gene unclear. Germline-derived CDR1 and CDR2 are MNHEY and SMNVEV (reference sequence). V was pared by 6 bases and J by 3 bases, with 11 bases between. The CDR3 consists of 13 residues. CDR3 amino acids: CASSRVGDTEAFF. The CDR3, as DNA: TGTGCCAGCAGCCGGGTCGGGGACACTGAAGCTTTCTTT.

This clonotype was counted at least ten times. This chain joins TRBV4-3 and TRBJ1-1; unclear D gene. The CDR3 length is 14 residues. Trimming removed 3 bases from V and 1 base from J, with 9 bases in between. The V gene's germline CDR1 is LGHNA and CDR2 YSLEER. In nucleotides, the CDR3 is TGCGCCAGCAGCCACGTAATAGGGAACACTGAAGCTTTCTTT. It specifies CASSHVIGNTEAFF.

At least ten counts were recorded for this clonotype. The V call is TRBV7-2, the J call TRBJ2-7, with a possible D match to TRBD2 (6 bases). CDR1 and CDR2 from the germline V gene are SGHTA and FQGNSA. The V and J ends lost 2 bases and 2 bases respectively, with 7 bases between them. This CDR3 has 13 residues. For the CDR3, the DNA is TGTGCCAGCAGCTTAAGACTAGCCTACGAGCAGTACTTC. It codes for CASSLRLAYEQYF.

This clonotype was seen at least ten times. V and J are TRBV6-2 or TRBV6-3 and TRBJ2-1; 7 bases fit TRBD2. Germline-derived CDR1 and CDR2 are MNHEY and SVGEGT. Germline trimming cut 6 bases from V and 2 bases from J; bases unmatched to any gene: 10. The length of the CDR3 is 16 residues. The CDR3 loop is CASSQMGLPPYNEQFF. CDR3 DNA sequence: TGTGCCAGCAGCCAGATGGGACTACCCCCCTACAATGAGCAGTTCTTC.

This clonotype was picked up many times. The chain has TRBV7-2 and TRBJ2-2; 9 nucleotides align to TRBD1. Germline values: CDR1 SGHTA, CDR2 FQGNSA. The V and J ends lost 1 base and 5 bases, in that order; junction bases with no gene match: 5. This CDR3 region has 16 residues. CDR3 bases: TGTGCCAGCAGCTTAGGTTACAGGGGGCATACCGGGGAGCTGTTTTTT. This encodes CASSLGYRGHTGELFF.

The rearrangement uses TRBV19 and TRBJ2-1; tentatively, D is TRBD1 or TRBD2 (5 bases each). The length of the CDR3 is 11 residues. The germline gives CDR1 LNHDA, CDR2 SQIVND (reference sequence). Trimming removed 5 bases at V and 14 bases at J, with 13 bases between. DNA of the CDR3: TGTGCCAGTAGTGTGGACAAGAGGGAGTTCTTC. This sequence encodes CASSVDKREFF.

This clonotype came up a few times. The chain is built from TRBV7-9 and TRBJ2-2, with 9 bases lining up with TRBD2. Unmatched junction bases numbered 6, after V lost 6 bases and J lost 1 base. There are 16 residues in the CDR3. Germline loops: CDR1 SEHNR, CDR2 FQNEAQ (reference sequence). This CDR3 is CASRKTSGLNTGELFF. CDR3 nucleotide sequence: TGTGCCAGCAGGAAAACTAGCGGGTTGAACACCGGGGAGCTGTTTTTT.